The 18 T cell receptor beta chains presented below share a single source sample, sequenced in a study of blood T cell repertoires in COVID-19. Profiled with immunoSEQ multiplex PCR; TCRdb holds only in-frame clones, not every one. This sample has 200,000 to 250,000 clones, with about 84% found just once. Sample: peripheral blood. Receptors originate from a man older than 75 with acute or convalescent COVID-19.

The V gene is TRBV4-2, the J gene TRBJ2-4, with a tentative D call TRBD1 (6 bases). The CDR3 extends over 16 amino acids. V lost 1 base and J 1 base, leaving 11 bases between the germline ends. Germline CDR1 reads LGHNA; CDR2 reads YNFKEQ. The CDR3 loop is CASSQGPGAAKNIQYF. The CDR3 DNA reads TGTGCCAGCAGCCAAGGGCCAGGGGCGGCCAAAAACATTCAGTACTTC.

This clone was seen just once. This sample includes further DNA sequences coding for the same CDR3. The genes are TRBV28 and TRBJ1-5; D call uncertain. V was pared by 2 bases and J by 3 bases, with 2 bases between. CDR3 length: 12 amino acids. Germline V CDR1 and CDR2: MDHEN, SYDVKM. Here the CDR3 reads CASSLLNQPQHF. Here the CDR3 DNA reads TGTGCCAGCAGTTTACTCAATCAGCCCCAGCATTTT.

Here the CDR3 reads CASSNQGVGAETQYF. In DNA form, the CDR3 reads TGCGCCAGCAGCAACCAGGGGGTTGGGGCGGAGACCCAGTACTTC. This rearrangement joins TRBV5-1 to TRBJ2-5, with 7 bases fitting TRBD1. This CDR3 region has 15 residues. The germline gives CDR1 SGHRS, CDR2 YFSETQ. V lost 4 bases, J lost 5 bases, and 11 bases stayed unmatched.

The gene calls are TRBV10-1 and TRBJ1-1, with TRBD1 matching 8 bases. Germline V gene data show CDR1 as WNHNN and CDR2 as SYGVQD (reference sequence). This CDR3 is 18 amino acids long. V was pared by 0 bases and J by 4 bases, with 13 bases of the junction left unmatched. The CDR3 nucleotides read TGCGCCAGCAGTGAGTCCGGGGCAGGGGGCGTTTTGGTCACTGAAGCTTTCTTT. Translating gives CASSESGAGGVLVTEAFF.

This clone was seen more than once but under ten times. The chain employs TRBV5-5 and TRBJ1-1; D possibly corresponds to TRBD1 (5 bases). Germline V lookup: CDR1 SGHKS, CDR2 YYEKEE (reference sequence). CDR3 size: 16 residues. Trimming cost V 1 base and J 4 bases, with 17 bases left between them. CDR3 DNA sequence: TGTGCCAGCAGCTTGAATGGGGTCAGGGTAAGCACTGAAGCTTTCTTT. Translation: CASSLNGVRVSTEAFF. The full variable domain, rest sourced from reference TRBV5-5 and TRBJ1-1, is DAGVTQSPTHLIKTRGQQVTLRCSPISGHKSVSWYQQVLGQGPQFIFQYYEKEERGRGNFPDRFSARQFPNYSSELNVNALLLGDSALYLCASSLNGVRVSTEAFFGQGTRLTVV.

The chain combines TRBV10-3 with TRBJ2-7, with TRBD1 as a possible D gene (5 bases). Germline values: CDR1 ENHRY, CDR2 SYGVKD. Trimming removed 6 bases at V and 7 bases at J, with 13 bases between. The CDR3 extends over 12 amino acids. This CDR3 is CAIRFPQGEQYF. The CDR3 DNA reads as TGTGCCATCAGGTTCCCGCAGGGAGAGCAGTACTTC.

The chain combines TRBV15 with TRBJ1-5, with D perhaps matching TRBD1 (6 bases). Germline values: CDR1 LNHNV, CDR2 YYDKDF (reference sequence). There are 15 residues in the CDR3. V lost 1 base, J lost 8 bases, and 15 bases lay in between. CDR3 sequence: CATSRGGGREEPQHF. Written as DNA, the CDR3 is TGTGCCACCAGCAGAGGGGGGGGCAGGGAGGAGCCCCAGCATTTT.

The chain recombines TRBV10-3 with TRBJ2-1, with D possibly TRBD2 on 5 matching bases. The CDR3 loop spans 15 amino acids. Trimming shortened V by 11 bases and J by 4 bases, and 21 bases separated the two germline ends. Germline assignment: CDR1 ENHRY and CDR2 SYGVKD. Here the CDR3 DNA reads TGTGCCTCATCAATGGGAGATGGGCGGTACAATGAGCAGTTCTTC. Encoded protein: CASSMGDGRYNEQFF.

This CDR3 reads CASSQDPGGRGPDTQYF. The CDR3 DNA reads as TGCGCCAGCAGCCAAGACCCTGGCGGGAGGGGACCAGATACGCAGTATTTT. J is TRBJ2-3 and V is TRBV4-1, with 9 positions matching TRBD2. The germline V gene encodes CDR1 MGHRA and CDR2 YSYEKL. Germline trimming cut 0 bases from V and 4 bases from J; bases unmatched to any gene: 8. This CDR3 has 17 amino acids.

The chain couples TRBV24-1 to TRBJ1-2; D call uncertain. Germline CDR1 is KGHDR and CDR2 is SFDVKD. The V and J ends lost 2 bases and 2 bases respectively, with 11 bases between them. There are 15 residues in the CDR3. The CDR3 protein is CATSDSGEVNYGYTF. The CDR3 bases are TGTGCCACCAGTGATTCTGGGGAGGTGAACTATGGCTACACCTTC.

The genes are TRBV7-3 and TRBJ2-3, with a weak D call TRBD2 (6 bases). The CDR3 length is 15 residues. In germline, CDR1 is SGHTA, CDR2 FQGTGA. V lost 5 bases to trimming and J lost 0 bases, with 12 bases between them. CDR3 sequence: CASSPQAGSTDTQYF. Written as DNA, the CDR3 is TGTGCCAGCAGCCCTCAGGCGGGGAGCACAGATACGCAGTATTTT.

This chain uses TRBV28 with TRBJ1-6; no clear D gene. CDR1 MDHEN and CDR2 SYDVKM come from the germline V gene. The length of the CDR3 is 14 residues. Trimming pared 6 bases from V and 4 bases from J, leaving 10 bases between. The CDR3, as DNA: TGTGCCAGCAGAAACGAGAGATATAATTCACCCCTCCACTTT. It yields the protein CASRNERYNSPLHF.

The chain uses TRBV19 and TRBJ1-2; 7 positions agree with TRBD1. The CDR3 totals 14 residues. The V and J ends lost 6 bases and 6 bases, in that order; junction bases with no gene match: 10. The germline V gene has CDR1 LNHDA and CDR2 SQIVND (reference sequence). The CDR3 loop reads CASSQRGGSNGYTF. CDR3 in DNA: TGTGCCAGTAGCCAAAGAGGGGGCTCGAATGGCTACACCTTC.

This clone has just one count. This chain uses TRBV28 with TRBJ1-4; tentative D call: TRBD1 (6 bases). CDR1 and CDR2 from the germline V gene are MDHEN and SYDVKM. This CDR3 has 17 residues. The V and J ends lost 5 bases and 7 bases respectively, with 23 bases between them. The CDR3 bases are TGTGCCAGCAGTACATCCGGGACACCCCGAAAGGGTGAAAAACTGTTTTTT. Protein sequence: CASSTSGTPRKGEKLFF.

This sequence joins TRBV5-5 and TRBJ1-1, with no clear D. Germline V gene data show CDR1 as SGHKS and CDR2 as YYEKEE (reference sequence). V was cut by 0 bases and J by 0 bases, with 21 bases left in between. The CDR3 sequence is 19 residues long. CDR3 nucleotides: TGTGCCAGCAGCTTGGGTCCCCAGGCAGCGGGATTCTTGAACACTGAAGCTTTCTTT. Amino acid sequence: CASSLGPQAAGFLNTEAFF.

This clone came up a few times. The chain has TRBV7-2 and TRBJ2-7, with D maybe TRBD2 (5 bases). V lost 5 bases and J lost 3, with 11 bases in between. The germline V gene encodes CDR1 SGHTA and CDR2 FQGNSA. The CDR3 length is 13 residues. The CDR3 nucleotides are TGTGCCAGCAGCCCCAGGACTGGCTACGAGCAGTACTTC. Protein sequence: CASSPRTGYEQYF.

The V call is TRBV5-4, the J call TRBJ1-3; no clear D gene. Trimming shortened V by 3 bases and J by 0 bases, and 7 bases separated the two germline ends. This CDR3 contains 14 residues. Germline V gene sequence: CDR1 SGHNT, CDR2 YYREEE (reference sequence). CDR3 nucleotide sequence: TGTGCCAGCAGCTCCACAGTCTCTGGAAACACCATATATTTT. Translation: CASSSTVSGNTIYF.

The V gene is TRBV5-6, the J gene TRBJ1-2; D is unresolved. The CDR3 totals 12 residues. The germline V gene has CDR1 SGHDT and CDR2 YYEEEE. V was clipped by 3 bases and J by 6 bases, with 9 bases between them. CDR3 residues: CASSSGGHGYTF. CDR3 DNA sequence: TGTGCCAGCAGCTCGGGTGGCCATGGCTACACCTTC.